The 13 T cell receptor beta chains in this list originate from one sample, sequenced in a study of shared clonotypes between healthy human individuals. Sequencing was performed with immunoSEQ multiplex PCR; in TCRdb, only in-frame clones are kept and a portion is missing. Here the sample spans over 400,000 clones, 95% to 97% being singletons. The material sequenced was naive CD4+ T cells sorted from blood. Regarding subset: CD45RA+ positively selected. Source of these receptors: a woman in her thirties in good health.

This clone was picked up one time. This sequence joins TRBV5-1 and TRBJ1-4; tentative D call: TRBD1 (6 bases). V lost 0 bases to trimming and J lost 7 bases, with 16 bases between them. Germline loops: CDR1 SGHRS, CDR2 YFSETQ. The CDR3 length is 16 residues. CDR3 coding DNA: TGCGCCAGCAGCTTGGGGGTGGGGACAATGGCTGAAAAACTGTTTTTT. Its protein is CASSLGVGTMAEKLFF.

CDR3 region: CASSRFQNYGYTF. CDR3 DNA sequence: TGTGCCAGCAGCAGATTTCAGAACTATGGCTACACCTTC. V is TRBV27 and J is TRBJ1-2; D uncertain. V shed 6 bases and J shed 2 bases, with 10 bases lying between them. This CDR3 has 13 amino acids. Germline V CDR1 and CDR2: MNHEY, SMNVEV (reference sequence).

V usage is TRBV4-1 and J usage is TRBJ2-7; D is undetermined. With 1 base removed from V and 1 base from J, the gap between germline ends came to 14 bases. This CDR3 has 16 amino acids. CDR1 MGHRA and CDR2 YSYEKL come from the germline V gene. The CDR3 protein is CASSQVRSTDSYEQYF. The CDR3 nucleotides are TGCGCCAGCAGCCAAGTTCGATCAACGGATTCCTACGAGCAGTACTTC.

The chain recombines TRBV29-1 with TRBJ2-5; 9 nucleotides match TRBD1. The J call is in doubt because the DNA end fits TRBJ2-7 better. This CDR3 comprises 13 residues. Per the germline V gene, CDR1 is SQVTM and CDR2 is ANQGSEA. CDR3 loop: CSVVDRGVGEQYF. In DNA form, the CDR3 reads TGCAGCGTTGTGGACAGGGGAGTTGGCGAGCAGTACTTC.

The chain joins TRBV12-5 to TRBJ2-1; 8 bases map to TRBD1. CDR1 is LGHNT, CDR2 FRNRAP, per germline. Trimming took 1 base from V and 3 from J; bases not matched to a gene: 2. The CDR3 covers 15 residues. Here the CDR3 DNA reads TGTGCTAGTGGTTTGGGGACAGGGTTCTACAATGAGCAGTTCTTC. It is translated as CASGLGTGFYNEQFF. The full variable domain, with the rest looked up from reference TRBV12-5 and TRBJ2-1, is DARVTQTPRHKVTEMGQEVTMRCQPILGHNTVFWYRQTMMQGLELLAYFRNRAPLDDSGMPKDRFSAEMPDATLATLKIQPSEPRDSAVYFCASGLGTGFYNEQFFGPGTRLTVL.

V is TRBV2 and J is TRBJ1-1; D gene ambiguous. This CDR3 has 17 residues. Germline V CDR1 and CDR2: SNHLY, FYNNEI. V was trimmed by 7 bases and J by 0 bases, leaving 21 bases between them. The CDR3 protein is CASIAPMGLPMNTEAFF. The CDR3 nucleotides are TGTGCCAGCATCGCCCCAATGGGCCTACCAATGAACACTGAAGCTTTCTTT.

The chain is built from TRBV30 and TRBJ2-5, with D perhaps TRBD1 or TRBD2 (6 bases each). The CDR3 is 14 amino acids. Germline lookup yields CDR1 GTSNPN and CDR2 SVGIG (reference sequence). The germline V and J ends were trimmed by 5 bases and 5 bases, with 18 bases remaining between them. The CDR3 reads CAWGREGGSETQYF. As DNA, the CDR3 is TGTGCCTGGGGCCGTGAGGGGGGTTCGGAGACCCAGTACTTC.

The CDR3: CASSPASGRISGSYNEQFF. CDR3 in DNA: TGTGCCAGCAGTCCCGCTAGCGGGAGGATTTCGGGCTCCTACAATGAGCAGTTCTTC. This rearrangement joins TRBV27 to TRBJ2-1; the match to TRBD2 covers 11 bases. This CDR3 region has 19 residues. Per the germline V gene, CDR1 is MNHEY and CDR2 is SMNVEV (reference sequence). V dropped 5 bases and J dropped 0; count of bases not matched to a gene: 12.

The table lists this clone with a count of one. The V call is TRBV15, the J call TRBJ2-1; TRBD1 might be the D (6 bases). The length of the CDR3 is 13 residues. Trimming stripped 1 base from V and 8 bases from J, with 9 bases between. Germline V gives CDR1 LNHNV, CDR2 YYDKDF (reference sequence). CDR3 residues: CATSRGGQYEQFF. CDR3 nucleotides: TGTGCCACCAGCAGAGGGGGGCAGTATGAGCAGTTCTTC.

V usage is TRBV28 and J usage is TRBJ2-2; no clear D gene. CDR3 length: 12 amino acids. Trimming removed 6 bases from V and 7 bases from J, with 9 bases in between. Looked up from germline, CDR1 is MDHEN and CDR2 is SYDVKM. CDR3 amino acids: CASRVVGGELFF. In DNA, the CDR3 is TGTGCCAGCAGAGTGGTTGGCGGGGAGCTGTTTTTT.

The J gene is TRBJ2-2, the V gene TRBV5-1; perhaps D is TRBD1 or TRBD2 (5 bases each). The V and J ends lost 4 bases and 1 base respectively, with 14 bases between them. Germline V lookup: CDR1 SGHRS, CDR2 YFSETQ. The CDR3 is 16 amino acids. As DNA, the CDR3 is TGCGCCAGCAGCACCCCCGGGACGGTGAACACCGGGGAGCTGTTTTTT. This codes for CASSTPGTVNTGELFF. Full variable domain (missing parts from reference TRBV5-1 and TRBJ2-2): KAGVTQTPRYLIKTRGQQVTLSCSPISGHRSVSWYQQTPGQGLQFLFEYFSETQRNKGNFPGRFSGRQFSNSRSEMNVSTLELGDSALYLCASSTPGTVNTGELFFGEGSRLTVL.

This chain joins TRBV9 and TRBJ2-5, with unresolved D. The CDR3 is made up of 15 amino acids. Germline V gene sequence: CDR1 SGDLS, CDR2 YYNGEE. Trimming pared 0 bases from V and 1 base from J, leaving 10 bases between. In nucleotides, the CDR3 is TGTGCCAGCAGCGTAGCTGGGTGGACCCAAGAGACCCAGTACTTC. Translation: CASSVAGWTQETQYF.

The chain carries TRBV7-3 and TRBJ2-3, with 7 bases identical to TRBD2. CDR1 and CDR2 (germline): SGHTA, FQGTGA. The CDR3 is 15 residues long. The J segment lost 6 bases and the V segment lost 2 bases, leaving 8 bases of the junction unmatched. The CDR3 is CASSLAGVGGDTQYF. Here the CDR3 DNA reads TGTGCCAGCAGCTTAGCGGGAGTGGGAGGGGATACGCAGTATTTT.